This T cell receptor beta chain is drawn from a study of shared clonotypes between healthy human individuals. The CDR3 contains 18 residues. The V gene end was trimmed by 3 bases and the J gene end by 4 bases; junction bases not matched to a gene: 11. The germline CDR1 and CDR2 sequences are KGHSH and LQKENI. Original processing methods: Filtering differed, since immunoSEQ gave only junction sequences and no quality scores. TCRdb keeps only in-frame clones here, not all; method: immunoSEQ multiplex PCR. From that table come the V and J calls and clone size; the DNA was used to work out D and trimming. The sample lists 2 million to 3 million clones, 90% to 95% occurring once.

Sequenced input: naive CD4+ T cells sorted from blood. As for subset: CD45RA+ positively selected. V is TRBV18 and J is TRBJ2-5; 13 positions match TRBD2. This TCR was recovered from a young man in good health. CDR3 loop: CASSPLPRLAGGIETQYF. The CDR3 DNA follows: TGTGCCAGCTCACCCTTGCCCCGACTAGCGGGAGGTATAGAGACCCAGTACTTC.